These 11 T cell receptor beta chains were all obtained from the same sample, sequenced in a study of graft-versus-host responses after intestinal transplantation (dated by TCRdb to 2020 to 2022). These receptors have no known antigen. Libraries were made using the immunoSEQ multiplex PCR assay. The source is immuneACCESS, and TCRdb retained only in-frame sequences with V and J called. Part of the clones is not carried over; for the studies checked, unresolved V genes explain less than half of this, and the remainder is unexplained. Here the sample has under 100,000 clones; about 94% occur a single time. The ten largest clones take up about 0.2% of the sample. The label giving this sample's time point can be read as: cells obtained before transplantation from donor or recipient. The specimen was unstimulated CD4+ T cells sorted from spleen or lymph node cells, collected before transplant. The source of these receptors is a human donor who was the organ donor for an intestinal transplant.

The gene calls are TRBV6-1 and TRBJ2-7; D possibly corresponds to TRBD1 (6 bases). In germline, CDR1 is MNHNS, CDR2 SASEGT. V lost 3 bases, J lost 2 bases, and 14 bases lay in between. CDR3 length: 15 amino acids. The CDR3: CASSDSVGQTYEQYF. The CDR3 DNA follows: TGTGCCAGCAGTGATTCGGTAGGACAGACCTACGAGCAGTACTTC.

The chain's CDR3 is CASSFQGAGETQYF. The CDR3 DNA sequence: TGTGCCAGCAGCTTCCAAGGGGCGGGAGAGACCCAGTACTTC. The chain links TRBV11-2 to TRBJ2-5; D might be TRBD1 or TRBD2, each matching 5 bases. V dropped 3 bases and J dropped 4 bases, with 12 bases sitting between them. CDR1 and CDR2 (germline): SGHAT, FQNNGV. The CDR3 is made up of 14 amino acids.

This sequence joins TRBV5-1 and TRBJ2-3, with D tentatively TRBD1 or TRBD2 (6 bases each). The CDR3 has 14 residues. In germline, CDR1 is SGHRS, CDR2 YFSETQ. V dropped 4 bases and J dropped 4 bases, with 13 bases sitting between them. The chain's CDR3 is CASSVGGFSDTQYF. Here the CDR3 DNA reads TGCGCCAGCAGCGTCGGGGGCTTCTCAGATACGCAGTATTTT.

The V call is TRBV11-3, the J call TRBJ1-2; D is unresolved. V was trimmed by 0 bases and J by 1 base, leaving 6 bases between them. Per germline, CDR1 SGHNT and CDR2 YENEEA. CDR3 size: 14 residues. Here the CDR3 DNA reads TGTGCCAGCAGCTTAGAGGGGAATAACTATGGCTACACCTTC. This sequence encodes CASSLEGNNYGYTF.

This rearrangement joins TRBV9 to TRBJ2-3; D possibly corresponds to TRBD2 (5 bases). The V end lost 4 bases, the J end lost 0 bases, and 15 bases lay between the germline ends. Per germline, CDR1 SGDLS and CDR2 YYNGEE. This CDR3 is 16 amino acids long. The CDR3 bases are TGTGCCAGCAGCCCCGCGGAGGTCCCTAGCACAGATACGCAGTATTTT. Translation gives CASSPAEVPSTDTQYF.

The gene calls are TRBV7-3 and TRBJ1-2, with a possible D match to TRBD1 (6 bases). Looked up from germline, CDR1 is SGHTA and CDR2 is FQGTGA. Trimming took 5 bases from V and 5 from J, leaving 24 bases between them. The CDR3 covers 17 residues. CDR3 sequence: CASSPYTRRTDKYGYTF. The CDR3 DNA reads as TGTGCCAGCAGCCCGTACACCAGGCGGACAGATAAATATGGCTACACCTTC.

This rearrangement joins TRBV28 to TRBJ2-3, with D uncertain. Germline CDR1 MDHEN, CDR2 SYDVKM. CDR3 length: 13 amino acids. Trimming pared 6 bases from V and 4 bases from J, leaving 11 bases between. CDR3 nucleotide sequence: TGTGCCAGCAGCCCCGACGCCTCAGATACGCAGTATTTT. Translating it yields CASSPDASDTQYF.

The CDR3 nucleotides read TGTGCCAGCAGCTTAACGGTGAACACTGAAGCTTTCTTT. Its translation is CASSLTVNTEAFF. V and J are TRBV7-8 and TRBJ1-1; D unclear. The V gene's germline CDR1 is SGHVS and CDR2 FQNEAQ. The V end lost 2 bases, the J end lost 0 bases, and 4 bases lay between the germline ends. The CDR3 has 13 amino acids.

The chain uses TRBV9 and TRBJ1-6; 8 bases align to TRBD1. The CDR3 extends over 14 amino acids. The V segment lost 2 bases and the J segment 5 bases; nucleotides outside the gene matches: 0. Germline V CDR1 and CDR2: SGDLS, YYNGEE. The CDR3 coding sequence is TGTGCCAGCAGCGTGACAGGGGATAATTCACCCCTCCACTTT. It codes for CASSVTGDNSPLHF.

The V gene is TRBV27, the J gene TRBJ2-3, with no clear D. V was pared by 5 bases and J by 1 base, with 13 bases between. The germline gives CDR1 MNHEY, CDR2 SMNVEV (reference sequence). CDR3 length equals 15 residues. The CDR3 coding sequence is TGTGCCAGCAGTCCGATCGTGAGTCGCACAGATACGCAGTATTTT. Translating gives CASSPIVSRTDTQYF.

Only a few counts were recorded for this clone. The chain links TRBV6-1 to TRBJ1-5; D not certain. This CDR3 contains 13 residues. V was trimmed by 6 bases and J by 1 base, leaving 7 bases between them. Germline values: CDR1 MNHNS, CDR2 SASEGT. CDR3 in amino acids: CASRPLSNQPQHF. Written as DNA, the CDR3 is TGTGCCAGCAGACCATTGAGCAATCAGCCCCAGCATTTT.